Listed here are 4 T cell receptor beta chains from one sample, sequenced in a study of T cell repertoires in cytomegalovirus infection. The antigens of these receptors remain unknown. One entry per CDR3 protein, called by TCRdb with MiXCR from the reads. The sample lists roughly 800,000 distinct CDR3 sequences; about 28% were seen once. Sample: cultured CD8+ T cells from PBMCs, taken from culture after CMV antigen stimulation. These receptor sequences come from a human donor in good health (CMV status not recorded). Some clones in this sample may be carry-over from other donors' samples.

This clonotype was seen only a few times. The chain has TRBV4-1 and TRBJ2-5; 10 positions match TRBD2. The CDR3 extends over 14 amino acids. J gave up 5 bases and V 2 bases, and 2 bases lay outside the gene matches. Looked up from germline, CDR1 is MGHRA and CDR2 is YSYEKL. Here the CDR3 DNA reads TGCGCCAGCAGCCAAAGCGGGGGGGAGGAGACCCAGTACTTC. Translated: CASSQSGGEETQYF.

The chain joins TRBV15 to TRBJ1-3; D gene ambiguous. CDR3 size: 19 residues. CDR1 is LNHNV, CDR2 YYDKDF, per germline (reference sequence). V lost 0 bases, J lost 0 bases, and 18 bases lay in between. The CDR3 DNA reads TGTGCCACCAGCAGAGATTACACGCCCTCACCGTACTCTGGAAACACCATATATTTT. Its translation: CATSRDYTPSPYSGNTIYF.

The genes are TRBV4-1 and TRBJ2-1, with 8 bases lining up with TRBD1. Trimming at V came to 0 bases and at J to 6 bases, leaving 7 bases not matched to a gene. The CDR3 is made up of 16 amino acids. Germline loops: CDR1 MGHRA, CDR2 YSYEKL. DNA of the CDR3: TGCGCCAGCAGCCAAGATGGGCAGGGGGCGGTCAATGAGCAGTTCTTC. Encoded protein: CASSQDGQGAVNEQFF.

The chain has TRBV20-1 and TRBJ2-2; possible D gene TRBD1, 5 bases. The CDR3 is 13 amino acids. V shed 3 bases and J shed 4 bases, with 9 bases lying between them. CDR1 DFQATT and CDR2 SNEGSKA come from the germline V gene (reference sequence). The chain's CDR3 is CSARGLRTGELFF. CDR3 DNA: TGCAGTGCTAGGGGGCTGCGCACCGGGGAGCTGTTTTTT.